The present entry profiles one TCR beta chain with its context. The data are from a study of blood T cell repertoires in COVID-19. As processed by the authors: It was from reference gene primer amplification that nucleated cell counts were estimated. Method: immunoSEQ multiplex PCR; TCRdb's copy keeps in-frame clones and lacks some. From that table come the V and J calls and clone size; the DNA was used to work out D and trimming. The table lists around 290,000 clones, approximately 90% of them singletons, with about 5% in the top ten. V was pared by 4 bases and J by 6 bases, with 19 bases between. CDR3 length equals 16 residues. CDR1 and CDR2 from the germline V gene are LGHNA and YNFKEQ.

This chain links TRBV4-2 with TRBJ2-1; D not certain. The receptor was isolated from a man in his forties with acute or convalescent COVID-19. Sequenced material: peripheral blood. The CDR3 DNA follows: TGTGCCAGCAGCCTTAAACCCCGACATCTTTTCAATGAGCAGTTCTTC. Its protein is CASSLKPRHLFNEQFF.